The source of this T cell receptor (beta chain) is a study of blood T cells in healthy people across ages. General observations from the study: In older individuals, TCR beta diversity per million T cells was lower, falling roughly linearly with age.

PCR was performed a second time for about 7 to 11 cycles using a sample-barcoded 5' primer and a J-beta primer mix. Each cDNA molecule was tagged by a template-switch adaptor that had 12 random nucleotides. TCRdb re-analysed the 5' RACE reads in MiXCR, keeping a single row per CDR3 protein. The table has hundreds of thousands of distinct CDR3 sequences, about 30% seen once. This clonotype was seen ten or more times. The antigen remains undetermined. Peripheral blood samples of 9 to 10 milliliters were drawn from each donor. The authors extracted at least 6 micrograms of total RNA per sample. With 6 bases clipped from V and 0 bases from J, the junction kept 8 bases outside the gene matches. CDR1 DFQATT and CDR2 SNEGSKA come from the germline V gene (reference sequence). The CDR3 extends over 15 amino acids.

V and J are TRBV20-1 and TRBJ1-5; TRBD1 agrees at 7 bases. The receptor was isolated from a woman over 75 in good health. Sequenced material: blood. CDR3 bases: TGCAGTGCCCTACAGGGGTCGGGTAGCAATCAGCCCCAGCATTTT. Translating it yields CSALQGSGSNQPQHF.